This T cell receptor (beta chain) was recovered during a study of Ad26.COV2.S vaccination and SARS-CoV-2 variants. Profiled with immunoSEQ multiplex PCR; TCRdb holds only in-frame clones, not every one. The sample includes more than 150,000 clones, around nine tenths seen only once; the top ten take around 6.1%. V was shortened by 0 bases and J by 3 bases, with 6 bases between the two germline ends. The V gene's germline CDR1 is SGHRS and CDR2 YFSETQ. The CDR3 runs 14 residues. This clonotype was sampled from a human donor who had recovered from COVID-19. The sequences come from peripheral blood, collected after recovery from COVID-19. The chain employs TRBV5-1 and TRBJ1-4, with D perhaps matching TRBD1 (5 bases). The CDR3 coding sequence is TGCGCCAGCAGCTTGGAAGGGGCTAATGAAAAACTGTTTTTT. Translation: CASSLEGANEKLFF. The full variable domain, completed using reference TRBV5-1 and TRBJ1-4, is KAGVTQTPRYLIKTRGQQVTLSCSPISGHRSVSWYQQTPGQGLQFLFEYFSETQRNKGNFPGRFSGRQFSNSRSEMNVSTLELGDSALYLCASSLEGANEKLFFGSGTQLSVL.